A selection of T cell receptor beta chains follows, all from one sample in a study of blood T cell repertoires in COVID-19. Profiling relied on immunoSEQ multiplex PCR, and the TCRdb table lists in-frame clones only, not all of them. The sample includes 100,000 to 150,000 clones, about 89% of them seen just once. Sequencing was carried out using peripheral blood. The receptors derive from a man aged 50-59 years with active COVID-19. The CDR3 runs from the conserved cysteine through the conserved F or W. A D gene is named only where the DNA matches it firmly. Only part of the rows carry a size: once, few, many, or a class if the clone is expanded.

>.|.|TRBJ2-3|TRBV18
TGTGCCAGCTCACCTGGAGGGCTAAACACAGATACGCAGTATTTT
CASSPGGLNTDTQYF
>.|TRBD1|TRBJ1-2|TRBV7-2
TGTGCCAGCAGCCGGACAGGGGAAAATGGCTACACCTTC
CASSRTGENGYTF
>.|.|TRBJ1-3|TRBV9
TGTGCCAGCAGCCTAGGGGGGGTTTCTGGAAACACCATATATTTT
CASSLGGVSGNTIYF
>.|TRBD1|TRBJ2-7|TRBV27
TGTGCCAGCAGTCCCAGGACAGGGCCTAAGTACGAGCAGTACTTC
CASSPRTGPKYEQYF
>few|.|TRBJ2-7|TRBV7-7
TGTGCCAGCAGCTTAGCGCCCGACAGTTACGAGCAGTACTTC
CASSLAPDSYEQYF
>.|.|TRBJ2-7|TRBV28
TGTGCCAGCAGTTTCAGGGTGTACGAGCAGTACTTC
CASSFRVYEQYF
>.|TRBD1|TRBJ1-5|TRBV5-8
TGTGCCAGCAGGACGATTGACAGGGGAGGTCAGCCCCAGCATTTT
CASRTIDRGGQPQHF
>.|.|TRBJ2-7|TRBV5-6
TGTGCCAGCAGGTCGACACTTACCTACGAGCAGTACTTC
CASRSTLTYEQYF
>once|TRBD2|TRBJ2-1|TRBV7-3
TGTGCCAGCAGCGCCCGGGGGAGGGAGAGTGAGCAGTTCTTC
CASSARGRESEQFF
>.|TRBD1|TRBJ1-2|TRBV7-8
TGTGCCAGCAGCACCGGGAAGGGGGCATTTGGCTACACCTTC
CASSTGKGAFGYTF
>.|TRBD2|TRBJ2-5|TRBV6-5
TGTGCCAGCAGAGATAGCGGGGGCGCGGAGACCCAGTACTTC
CASRDSGGAETQYF
>.|.|TRBJ2-3|TRBV5-5
TGTGCCAGCAGCTTGGGCGGGCGCACAGATACGCAGTATTTT
CASSLGGRTDTQYF
>.|TRBD1|TRBJ1-1|TRBV10-3
TGTGCCATCGGACAGGGGGCGGACACTGAAGCTTTCTTT
CAIGQGADTEAFF
>.|TRBD2|TRBJ2-1|TRBV7-2
TGTGCCAGCAGCTTAGACAGCGGGGGGGTCAATGAGCAGTTCTTC
CASSLDSGGVNEQFF
>.|TRBD1|TRBJ1-2|TRBV18
TGTGCCAGCTCCCCGACAGGGCAAAACTATGGCTACACCTTC
CASSPTGQNYGYTF
>.|.|TRBJ1-1|TRBV11-2
TGTGCCAGCAGCTTTGCGTCCCGGGGTGAAGCTTTCTTT
CASSFASRGEAFF
>.|TRBD2|TRBJ2-2|TRBV3-1/TRBV3-2
TGTGCCAGCAGGCTCAAGGGGACTAATCGAGGCGGGGAGCTGTTTTTT
CASRLKGTNRGGELFF
>.|TRBD1|TRBJ2-2|TRBV18
TGTGCCAGCCCATCAAACAGGGGTTTCGCCGCCGGGGAGCTGTTTTTT
CASPSNRGFAAGELFF
>.|TRBD1|TRBJ2-1|TRBV2
TGTGCCAGCAGTTCGGACAGGGGGATGTACAATGAGCAGTTCTTC
CASSSDRGMYNEQFF
>.|TRBD1|TRBJ2-3|TRBV11-1
TGTGCCAGCAGTCGGGACAGGGGAACAGATACGCAGTATTTT
CASSRDRGTDTQYF
>.|.|TRBJ2-3|TRBV7-2
TGTGCCAGCAGCACTAGAGCGGGTGGCTTGATAGATACGCAGTATTTT
CASSTRAGGLIDTQYF
>few|TRBD1|TRBJ2-7|TRBV5-4
TGTGCCAGCCGACAGGGGGCTGAGTACGAGCAGTACTTC
CASRQGAEYEQYF
>.|TRBD1|TRBJ1-1|TRBV9
TGTGCCAGCAGCCCTAGACAGGGGCAGAACACTGAAGCTTTCTTT
CASSPRQGQNTEAFF
>.|.|TRBJ1-6|TRBV12-3/TRBV12-4
TGTGCCAGCAGTCCGGGGGATCATTCACCCCTCCACTTT
CASSPGDHSPLHF
>.|.|TRBJ1-5|TRBV6-5
TGTGCCAGCTCCAGAGGGTACAATCAGCCCCAGCATTTT
CASSRGYNQPQHF
>.|.|TRBJ1-6|TRBV18
TGTGCCAGCTCACCTTCGAGTGGGAGGAATTCACCCCTCCACTTT
CASSPSSGRNSPLHF
>.|TRBD1|TRBJ1-1|TRBV28
TGTGCCAGCAGGACGACAGGGGGGGGGACTGAAGCTTTCTTT
CASRTTGGGTEAFF
>.|TRBD1|TRBJ2-7|TRBV18
TGTGCCAGCTCACAGAGACAGGGTAGCTCCTACGAGCAGTACTTC
CASSQRQGSSYEQYF
>.|.|TRBJ1-1|TRBV3-1/TRBV3-2
TGTGCCAGCAGCCCGGGGGGGAACACTGAAGCTTTCTTT
CASSPGGNTEAFF
>.|.|TRBJ2-3|TRBV5-1
TGCGCCAGCAGCCTAGGACAGCCGGCAGATACGCAGTATTTT
CASSLGQPADTQYF
>.|.|TRBJ1-2|TRBV15
TGTGCCACCAGCAGTCCCCAGGGGAATGGCTACACCTTC
CATSSPQGNGYTF
>few|TRBD1|TRBJ1-6|TRBV27
TGTGCCAGCCGGACAGGGGTGTCTAATTCACCCCTCCACTTT
CASRTGVSNSPLHF
>.|TRBD1|TRBJ1-3|TRBV27
TGTGCCAGCAGTTTACAGGGGGCGCATGGAAACACCATATATTTT
CASSLQGAHGNTIYF
>.|TRBD1|TRBJ2-2|TRBV15
TGTGCCACCAGCAGATTCCCAGGGACAGGCGGAGGGGAGCTGTTTTTT
CATSRFPGTGGGELFF
>.|.|TRBJ2-3|TRBV19
TGTGCCAGTAGTGCCGAGGGCACAGATACGCAGTATTTT
CASSAEGTDTQYF
>.|.|TRBJ1-5|TRBV7-2
TGTGCCAGCAGCTTAGTTTCAGGGGCTTACCAGCCCCAGCATTTT
CASSLVSGAYQPQHF
>.|TRBD1|TRBJ1-2|TRBV7-9
TGTGCCAGTACCGGGACAGGGATCTATGGCTACACCTTC
CASTGTGIYGYTF